The 18 T cell receptor beta chains below all came from one sample that was sequenced in a study of blood T cells in healthy people across ages. It was with a sample-barcoded 5' primer and a J-beta primer mix that a second PCR of about 6 to 11 cycles was run. MiXCR was run by TCRdb on the 5' RACE reads, yielding one entry per CDR3 protein. The repertoire consists of nearly 1 million distinct CDR3 sequences, with about 53% occurring once and the leading ten covering roughly 23%. The sequencing input was blood. The receptors come from a woman aged 60-70 years in good health.

The chain recombines TRBV20-1 with TRBJ2-3; D may correspond to TRBD1 or TRBD2 (6 bases each). Germline loops: CDR1 DFQATT, CDR2 SNEGSKA (reference sequence). The CDR3 is 11 residues long. CDR3 DNA: TGCAGCGGAAGAGGGGGGGATACGCAGTATTTT. Encoded protein: CSGRGGDTQYF.

This sequence joins TRBV6-6 and TRBJ2-5; unclear D gene. V lost 5 bases to trimming and J lost 7 bases, with 17 bases between them. There are 14 residues in the CDR3. Germline V gene data show CDR1 as MNHNY and CDR2 as SVGAGI (reference sequence). The CDR3 bases are TGTGCCAGCAGTGACGATAGTGGGGTGGGGACCCAGTACTTC. Protein: CASSDDSGVGTQYF.

The J gene is TRBJ2-3, the V gene TRBV6-5; no firm D call. The CDR3 extends over 14 amino acids. The germline V and J ends were trimmed by 0 bases and 3 bases, with 7 bases remaining between them. In germline, CDR1 is MNHEY, CDR2 SVGAGI. The CDR3: CASSYSKTTDTQYF. CDR3 nucleotides: TGTGCCAGCAGTTACTCGAAGACGACAGATACGCAGTATTTT.

The chain has TRBV2 and TRBJ2-3; D is ambiguous. The CDR3 loop spans 14 amino acids. CDR1 is SNHLY, CDR2 FYNNEI, per germline. Trimming removed 0 bases from V and 3 bases from J, with 7 bases in between. CDR3 nucleotides: TGTGCCAGCAGTGAAGCGGCTTTGACAGATACGCAGTATTTT. The encoded protein is CASSEAALTDTQYF.

The chain couples TRBV29-1 to TRBJ2-3, with D possibly being TRBD1 (6 bases). The CDR3 has 13 residues. Trimming removed 8 bases at V and 7 bases at J, with 19 bases between. CDR1 is SQVTM, CDR2 ANQGSEA, per germline. CDR3 amino acids: CSTTGTSRNTQYF. The CDR3 DNA reads as TGCAGCACAACCGGGACAAGTCGTAATACGCAGTATTTT.

This clonotype has more than one count but fewer than ten. V is TRBV6-2 or TRBV6-3 and J is TRBJ2-4; D is possibly TRBD2 (6 bases). The end of the DNA aligns better with TRBJ2-7, so the J call may be wrong. CDR1 MNHEY and CDR2 SVGEGT come from the germline V gene. This CDR3 region has 12 residues. CDR3 in DNA: TGTGCCGCCAGGACTATGGGCTACGAGCAGTACTTC. Translating gives CAARTMGYEQYF.

The chain has TRBV20-1 and TRBJ2-7, with unresolved D. Germline V gives CDR1 DFQATT, CDR2 SNEGSKA (reference sequence). The ends were cut back, 6 bases at V and 0 bases at J, with 9 bases in the middle. The CDR3 loop spans 12 amino acids. The CDR3 protein is CSAERVSYEQYF. For the CDR3, the DNA is TGCAGTGCCGAACGGGTCTCCTACGAGCAGTACTTC.

The chain uses TRBV12-3 or TRBV12-4 and TRBJ2-2, with 7 bases fitting TRBD2. The V segment lost 3 bases and the J segment 6 bases; nucleotides outside the gene matches: 4. This CDR3 has 14 amino acids. CDR3 region: CASSFGGRAGELFF. CDR3 nucleotides: TGTGCCAGCAGTTTCGGAGGGAGGGCCGGGGAGCTGTTTTTT.

The V gene is TRBV6-4, the J gene TRBJ2-6; possibly TRBD2 for D (5 bases). The CDR3 contains 15 residues. V was pared by 6 bases and J by 4 bases, with 13 bases between. CDR1 MRHNA and CDR2 SNTAGT come from the germline V gene. The CDR3 sequence: CASSMTRGGANVLTF. In DNA form, the CDR3 reads TGTGCCAGCAGCATGACCCGGGGAGGGGCCAACGTCCTGACTTTC.

The rearrangement joins TRBV7-2 to TRBJ2-1; either TRBD1 or TRBD2 may fit D (5 bases each). The CDR3 totals 17 residues. From germline, CDR1 is SGHTA and CDR2 FQGNSA. V lost 5 bases, J lost 4 bases, and 21 bases lay in between. CDR3 in amino acids: CASSLQSGRGKYNEQFF. The CDR3 coding sequence is TGTGCCAGCAGCCTCCAGTCGGGAAGGGGAAAATACAATGAGCAGTTCTTC.

The sample holds a few counts of this clonotype. The rearrangement joins TRBV10-3 to TRBJ2-7, with 9 positions matching TRBD2. The CDR3 has 14 amino acids. Germline loops: CDR1 ENHRY, CDR2 SYGVKD. The J segment lost 4 bases and the V segment lost 5 bases, leaving 6 bases of the junction unmatched. The CDR3 DNA reads as TGTGCCATCAGTTTGACTAGCGGACTGTACGAGCAGTACTTC. This translates into CAISLTSGLYEQYF.

This sequence joins TRBV2 and TRBJ2-1; D ambiguous. The CDR3 loop spans 11 amino acids. Trimming took 7 bases from V and 6 from J, leaving 7 bases between them. CDR1 and CDR2 from the germline V gene are SNHLY and FYNNEI. The CDR3 DNA reads as TGTGCCAGCAACCCCGTCAATGAGCAGTTCTTC. Amino acid sequence: CASNPVNEQFF.

Written as DNA, the CDR3 is TGTGCCAGCAGGGCGAAGCGGGGGGGAAACAATGAGCAGTTCTTC. Its translation is CASRAKRGGNNEQFF. The rearrangement joins TRBV7-2 to TRBJ2-1; 10 bases line up with TRBD2. The CDR3 contains 15 residues. CDR1 SGHTA and CDR2 FQGNSA come from the germline V gene. Trimming at V came to 6 bases and at J to 5 bases, leaving 7 bases not matched to a gene.

In its sample, this clonotype was seen a few times. The chain joins TRBV28 to TRBJ2-7; D perhaps matches TRBD1 (5 bases). With 6 bases removed from V and 2 bases from J, the gap between germline ends came to 11 bases. Germline-derived CDR1 and CDR2 are MDHEN and SYDVKM. The CDR3 sequence is 13 residues long. DNA for the CDR3: TGTGCCAGCAGCAGGGAATCCCCCTACGAGCAGTACTTC. It translates to CASSRESPYEQYF.

This clonotype was counted a single time. The V and J genes are TRBV5-1 and TRBJ2-5; D might be TRBD1 or TRBD2, each matching 5 bases. CDR1 SGHRS and CDR2 YFSETQ come from the germline V gene. The CDR3 sequence is 14 residues long. V was cut by 0 bases and J by 2 bases, with 8 bases left in between. The CDR3 reads CASSLVGPQETQYF. The CDR3 DNA reads TGCGCCAGCAGCTTGGTGGGACCACAAGAGACCCAGTACTTC.

This chain joins TRBV28 and TRBJ1-6, with D unresolved. Trimming left V 3 bases short and J 10 bases short, with 4 bases between. The CDR3 covers 11 residues. CDR1 MDHEN and CDR2 SYDVKM come from the germline V gene. CDR3 nucleotides: TGTGCCAGCAGTTTTAGATCACCCCTCCACTTT. Protein sequence: CASSFRSPLHF.

The chain recombines TRBV28 with TRBJ2-3, with D tentatively TRBD2 (7 bases). Germline CDR1 MDHEN, CDR2 SYDVKM. With 3 bases removed from V and 4 bases from J, the gap between germline ends came to 17 bases. CDR3 length: 16 residues. The CDR3 DNA sequence: TGTGCCAGCAGTTTCAGGGGAGGGAGGGGGGCAGATACGCAGTATTTT. Protein product: CASSFRGGRGADTQYF. Combining the CDR3 with reference TRBV28 and TRBJ2-3 gives the whole variable domain DVKVTQSSRYLVKRTGEKVFLECVQDMDHENMFWYRQDPGLGLRLIYFSYDVKMKEKGDIPEGYSVSREKKERFSLILESASTNQTSMYLCASSFRGGRGADTQYFGPGTRLTVL.

The chain joins TRBV6-6 to TRBJ2-7; D may be TRBD1 (6 bases). CDR1 MNHNY and CDR2 SVGAGI come from the germline V gene (reference sequence). CDR3 length: 16 residues. Trimming stripped 7 bases from V and 7 bases from J, with 26 bases between. The CDR3 sequence is CASTKERGYGYNEQYF. The CDR3 DNA sequence: TGTGCCAGCACAAAAGAAAGGGGGTACGGCTACAATGAGCAGTACTTC.